This T cell receptor (beta chain) was identified in a study of Ad26.COV2.S vaccination and SARS-CoV-2 variants. Study information: Ad26.COV2.S was injected intramuscularly once or twice, 56 days apart.

V lost 4 bases and J 6 bases, leaving 23 bases between the germline ends. CDR1 and CDR2 from the germline V gene are MNHNS and SASEGT. The CDR3 has 17 amino acids. Treatment here: 15 to 20 received Ad26.COV2.S at low or high dose, single or two shots; about 5 received placebo; per-sample allocation not given. Specimens were obtained on day 63 following the first vaccine or placebo injection. A Boston adult aged 18-55 years was the donor. An Ad26 vector expressing Wuhan-strain SARS-CoV-2 spike served as the vaccine. The protocol was immunoSEQ multiplex PCR, while the TCRdb copy is restricted to in-frame clones and leaves out a portion. The table lists hundreds of thousands of clones, more than 80% of them singletons.

This clonotype was obtained from a person aged 18-65 years who received the Ad26.COV2.S COVID-19 vaccine or a placebo. Specimen: peripheral blood, collected in a trial of Ad26.COV2.S vaccine versus placebo. J is TRBJ2-3 and V is TRBV6-1, with D perhaps matching TRBD2 (6 bases). CDR3 DNA sequence: TGTGCCAGCAGTGCAGGCCCGGGGCGGGGATCGCGGGATACGCAGTATTTT. Translated, it gives CASSAGPGRGSRDTQYF.